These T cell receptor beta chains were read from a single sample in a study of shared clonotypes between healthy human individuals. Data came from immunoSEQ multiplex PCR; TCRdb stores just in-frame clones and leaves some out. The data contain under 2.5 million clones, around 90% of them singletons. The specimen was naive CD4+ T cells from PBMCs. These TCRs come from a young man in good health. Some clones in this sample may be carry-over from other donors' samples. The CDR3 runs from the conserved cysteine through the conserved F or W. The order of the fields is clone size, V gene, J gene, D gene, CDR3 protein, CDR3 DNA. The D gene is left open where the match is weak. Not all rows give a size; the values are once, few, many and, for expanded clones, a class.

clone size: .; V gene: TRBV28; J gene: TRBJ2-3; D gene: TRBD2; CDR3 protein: CASTQGLAASTDTQYF; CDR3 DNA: TGTGCCAGCACCCAAGGACTAGCGGCTAGCACAGATACGCAGTATTTT
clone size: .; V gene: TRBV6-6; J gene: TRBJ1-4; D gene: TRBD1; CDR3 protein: CASTGAANEKLFF; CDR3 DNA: TGTGCCAGTACAGGGGCAGCTAATGAAAAACTGTTTTTT
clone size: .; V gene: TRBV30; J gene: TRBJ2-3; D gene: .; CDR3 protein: CAWRPRTDTQYF; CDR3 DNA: TGTGCCTGGAGACCCAGGACAGATACGCAGTATTTT
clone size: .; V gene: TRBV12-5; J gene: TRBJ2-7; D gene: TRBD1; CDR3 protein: CASGLATGTGHYEQYF; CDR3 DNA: TGTGCTAGTGGTTTGGCCACCGGGACAGGCCACTACGAGCAGTACTTC
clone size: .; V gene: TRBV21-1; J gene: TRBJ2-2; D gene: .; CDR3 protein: CASSKVVVGLLRNGELFF; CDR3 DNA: TGTGCCAGCAGCAAAGTTGTAGTGGGACTCCTAAGAAACGGGGAGCTGTTTTTT
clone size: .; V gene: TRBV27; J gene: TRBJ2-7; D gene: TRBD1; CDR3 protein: CASRRDRGRGEQYF; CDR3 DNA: TGTGCCAGCAGGCGCGACAGGGGGCGCGGCGAGCAGTACTTC
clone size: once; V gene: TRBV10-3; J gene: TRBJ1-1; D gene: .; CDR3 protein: CAISEQGGEAFF; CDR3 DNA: TGTGCCATCAGTGAACAGGGAGGTGAAGCTTTCTTT
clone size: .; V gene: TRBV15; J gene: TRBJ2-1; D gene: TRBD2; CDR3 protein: CATTSGMGHNEQFF; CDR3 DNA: TGTGCCACGACTAGCGGGATGGGCCACAATGAGCAGTTCTTC
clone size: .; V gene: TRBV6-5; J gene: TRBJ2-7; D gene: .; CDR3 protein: CASSYSAGGGIGQYF; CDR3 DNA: TGTGCCAGCAGTTACTCGGCTGGTGGGGGGATTGGGCAGTACTTC
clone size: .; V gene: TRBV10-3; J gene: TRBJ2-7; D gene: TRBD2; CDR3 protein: CAISGAGGESSYEQYF; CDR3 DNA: TGTGCCATCAGCGGAGCGGGAGGTGAAAGCTCCTACGAGCAGTACTTC
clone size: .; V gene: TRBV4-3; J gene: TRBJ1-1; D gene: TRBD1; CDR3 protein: CASSHVEIQGARNTEAFF; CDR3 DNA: TGCGCCAGCAGCCACGTGGAAATACAGGGGGCGAGGAACACTGAAGCTTTCTTT
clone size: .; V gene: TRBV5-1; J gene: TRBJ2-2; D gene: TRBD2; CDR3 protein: CASSLHNSGAGAGELFF; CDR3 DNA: TGCGCCAGCAGCCTACACAATAGCGGGGCTGGGGCCGGGGAGCTGTTTTTT
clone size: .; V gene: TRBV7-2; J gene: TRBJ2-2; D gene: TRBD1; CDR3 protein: CASSLSPGQANTGELFF; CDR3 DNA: TGTGCCAGCAGCTTAAGCCCGGGACAGGCAAACACCGGGGAGCTGTTTTTT
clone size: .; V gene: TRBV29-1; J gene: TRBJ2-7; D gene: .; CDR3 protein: CSVARQGRDEQYF; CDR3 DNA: TGCAGCGTTGCTCGGCAGGGGAGGGACGAGCAGTACTTC